The 30 T cell receptor beta chains below all came from one sample that was sequenced in a study of cytomegalovirus exposure and HLA in healthy donors. Primers for the PCR totalled 60 Vbeta and 13 Jbeta. Method: immunoSEQ multiplex PCR; TCRdb's copy keeps in-frame clones and lacks some. This table has 150,000 to 190,000 clones, approximately 82% appearing once. The sequenced sample was PBMCs. The receptors stem from a woman aged 45-60 years in good health and CMV-seropositive.

A remark on this clone: Sequence at one end of the junction differs from germline and may be a read error. The chain joins TRBV5-4 to TRBJ2-1; 8 bases match TRBD1. The CDR3 consists of 13 residues. Germline lookup yields CDR1 SGHNT and CDR2 YYREEE (reference sequence). The CDR3 spells CASTLRQGSEQFF. The CDR3 DNA reads TGTGCCAGCACCTTGAGACAGGGGAGTGAGCAGTTCTTC.

DNA for the CDR3: TGTGCCAGCAGCCAAGAATTTAGGAGGGACCTTTCACCCCTCCACTTT. Translation gives CASSQEFRRDLSPLHF. The chain links TRBV14 to TRBJ1-6; a weak D match, TRBD1 (5 bases). Trimming stripped 0 bases from V and 9 bases from J, with 15 bases between. Germline V gives CDR1 SGHDN, CDR2 FVKESK. CDR3 size: 16 residues.

The chain joins TRBV27 to TRBJ2-3, with 8 bases aligning to TRBD2. Germline V gene data show CDR1 as MNHEY and CDR2 as SMNVEV (reference sequence). J gave up 2 bases and V 6 bases, and 7 bases lay outside the gene matches. CDR3 length equals 15 residues. The CDR3 region is CASRSGGFLTDTQYF. The CDR3 DNA is TGTGCCAGCAGAAGCGGGGGTTTCCTCACAGATACGCAGTATTTT.

This chain links TRBV13 with TRBJ1-2, with D unclear. CDR1 and CDR2 from the germline V gene are PRHDT and FYEKMQ (reference sequence). The CDR3 runs to 13 residues. Trimming pared 4 bases from V and 0 bases from J, leaving 6 bases between. The CDR3 DNA reads TGTGCCAGCAGCTCGGGAGCTAACTATGGCTACACCTTC. It translates to CASSSGANYGYTF.

This chain connects TRBV13 to TRBJ2-1, with D possibly matching TRBD2 (6 bases). Per germline, CDR1 PRHDT and CDR2 FYEKMQ (reference sequence). V dropped 7 bases and J dropped 9 bases, with 22 bases sitting between them. This CDR3 spans 15 amino acids. The CDR3 loop reads CASTLGRTIPGEQFF. As DNA, the CDR3 is TGTGCCAGCACCCTAGGGAGGACTATCCCAGGTGAGCAGTTCTTC.

The CDR3 DNA reads as TGTGCCAGCAGCTTAGGGGCAGGGGGCTACGAGCAGTACTTC. This codes for CASSLGAGGYEQYF. This chain uses TRBV7-3 with TRBJ2-7; 7 nucleotides line up with TRBD1. This CDR3 spans 14 amino acids. J lost 3 bases, V lost 2 bases, and 4 bases had no gene match. Germline V lookup: CDR1 SGHTA, CDR2 FQGTGA. Together with reference TRBV7-3 and TRBJ2-7, the CDR3 gives the full variable domain: GAGVSQTPSNKVTEKGKYVELRCDPISGHTALYWYRQSLGQGPEFLIYFQGTGAADDSGLPNDRFFAVRPEGSVSTLKIQRTERGDSAVYLCASSLGAGGYEQYFGPGTRLTVT.

This clone was seen a few times. The rearrangement links TRBV5-1 to TRBJ1-1; 7 bases are a match to TRBD1. V shed 1 base, J shed 4 bases, and the junction held 4 bases outside the gene matches. From germline, CDR1 is SGHRS and CDR2 YFSETQ. The CDR3 runs to 14 residues. The CDR3 is CASSLSRGSTEAFF. The CDR3 coding sequence is TGCGCCAGCAGCTTGTCCAGGGGGAGCACTGAAGCTTTCTTT.

This chain links TRBV5-1 with TRBJ1-1, with TRBD1 matching 7 bases. This CDR3 is built from 14 residues. CDR1 is SGHRS, CDR2 YFSETQ, per germline. Losses at the gene ends were 0 bases for V and 1 base for J; bases not matched to a gene: 0. CDR3 nucleotides: TGCGCCAGCAGCTTGGGGGACAGGAACACTGAAGCTTTCTTT. Translating it yields CASSLGDRNTEAFF.

This chain joins TRBV5-4 and TRBJ2-7; D call uncertain. Germline V gene data show CDR1 as SGHNT and CDR2 as YYREEE (reference sequence). The CDR3 has 15 residues. Trimming shortened V by 3 bases and J by 3 bases, and 16 bases separated the two germline ends. The CDR3 coding sequence is TGTGCCAGCAGCTCTGGCGGCGTCGGTCACTACGAGCAGTACTTC. Its translation: CASSSGGVGHYEQYF.

The genes are TRBV27 and TRBJ2-1; D unclear. CDR3 length: 13 amino acids. V dropped 2 bases and J dropped 9 bases, with 11 bases sitting between them. Germline V gives CDR1 MNHEY, CDR2 SMNVEV (reference sequence). The CDR3 DNA is TGTGCCAGCAGTTTAGAGGAGCGCAGTGAGCAGTTCTTC. It yields the protein CASSLEERSEQFF.

The V and J genes are TRBV6-5 and TRBJ2-7; TRBD1 matches at 8 bases. The CDR3 consists of 15 residues. Losses at the gene ends were 10 bases for V and 3 bases for J; bases not matched to a gene: 14. From germline, CDR1 is MNHEY and CDR2 SVGAGI. CDR3 nucleotide sequence: TGTGCCACCACTTCCACCTCGGGACAGGTCTACGAGCAGTACTTC. This translates into CATTSTSGQVYEQYF.

This rearrangement joins TRBV10-3 to TRBJ1-5, with 10 bases matching TRBD1. Per the germline V gene, CDR1 is ENHRY and CDR2 is SYGVKD. V was pared by 2 bases and J by 2 bases, with 0 bases of the junction left unmatched. The CDR3 consists of 15 residues. The CDR3 DNA sequence: TGTGCCATCAGTGAGGGACAGGGGGGCAATCAGCCCCAGCATTTT. Translation: CAISEGQGGNQPQHF.

In its sample, this clone was seen a few times. The chain joins TRBV2 to TRBJ2-2; 8 positions agree with TRBD2. CDR1 is SNHLY, CDR2 FYNNEI, per germline. V gave up 6 bases and J gave up 7 bases; unmatched junction bases: 19. This CDR3 has 18 amino acids. For the CDR3, the DNA is TGTGCCAGCAGCTCTCCTAGTGAGCGGGGGTCCAAGTACGGGGAGCTGTTTTTT. It codes for CASSSPSERGSKYGELFF.

This clone is a singleton in its sample. The genes are TRBV7-2 and TRBJ2-3; 10 bases are a match to TRBD2. CDR3 length: 15 residues. The germline gives CDR1 SGHTA, CDR2 FQGNSA. V was clipped by 1 base and J by 4 bases; unmatched bases: 2. In DNA, the CDR3 is TGTGCCAGCAGCTTAGTAGCGGGGGGTCCAGATACGCAGTATTTT. This sequence encodes CASSLVAGGPDTQYF.

The V call is TRBV19, the J call TRBJ1-3; a weak D match, TRBD1 (5 bases). The CDR3 has 14 amino acids. Germline V gene data show CDR1 as LNHDA and CDR2 as SQIVND (reference sequence). V dropped 6 bases and J dropped 2 bases, with 11 bases sitting between them. This CDR3 is CASRQGIAGNTIYF. Written as DNA, the CDR3 is TGTGCCAGTAGGCAGGGAATTGCTGGAAACACCATATATTTT.

This clone was detected only once. The chain employs TRBV7-2 and TRBJ2-3; no clear D. V was trimmed by 5 bases and J by 1 base, leaving 13 bases between them. The CDR3 contains 15 residues. Looked up from germline, CDR1 is SGHTA and CDR2 is FQGNSA. The CDR3 nucleotides read TGTGCCAGCAGCCCTCGTAGACAACGCACAGATACGCAGTATTTT. Protein sequence: CASSPRRQRTDTQYF.

This chain joins TRBV4-1 and TRBJ2-3; TRBD2 aligns across 8 bases. The CDR3 loop spans 17 amino acids. Germline V CDR1 and CDR2: MGHRA, YSYEKL. With 0 bases clipped from V and 6 bases from J, the junction kept 11 bases outside the gene matches. In DNA, the CDR3 is TGCGCCAGCAGCCAAGATCGGGGGACTAGTGGGATCGATACGCAGTATTTT. This translates into CASSQDRGTSGIDTQYF.

A few counts support this clone. V is TRBV30 and J is TRBJ1-2, with 7 positions matching TRBD1. With V trimmed by 1 base and J by 4 bases, 6 bases remained unmatched. The CDR3 runs 14 residues. CDR1 and CDR2 from the germline V gene are GTSNPN and SVGIG (reference sequence). The CDR3, as DNA: TGTGCCTGGAGTGCCACAGGGGCGGTCTATGGCTACACCTTC. Its protein is CAWSATGAVYGYTF.

The chain joins TRBV4-1 to TRBJ2-2; TRBD2 might be the D (6 bases). The CDR3 is 16 residues long. V lost 1 base and J lost 0, with 9 bases in between. Germline lookup yields CDR1 MGHRA and CDR2 YSYEKL. The CDR3 loop reads CASSQVTSSNTGELFF. The CDR3 DNA follows: TGCGCCAGCAGCCAAGTTACTAGCTCGAACACCGGGGAGCTGTTTTTT.

V and J are TRBV18 and TRBJ1-4; D gene uncertain. Germline V CDR1 and CDR2: KGHSH, LQKENI. The CDR3 contains 14 residues. V shed 2 bases and J shed 7 bases, with 11 bases lying between them. CDR3 residues: CASSPRREAEKLFF. DNA of the CDR3: TGTGCCAGCTCACCAAGGAGGGAAGCTGAAAAACTGTTTTTT.

The chain couples TRBV9 to TRBJ1-6, with D tentatively TRBD1 (6 bases). Trimming left V 6 bases short and J 3 bases short, with 10 bases between. This CDR3 comprises 14 residues. The V gene's germline CDR1 is SGDLS and CDR2 YYNGEE. CDR3 bases: TGTGCCAGCAAGGCAGGGGACTATAATTCACCCCTCCACTTT. It is translated as CASKAGDYNSPLHF. Supplemented by reference TRBV9 and TRBJ1-6, the full variable domain reads DSGVTQTPKHLITATGQRVTLRCSPRSGDLSVYWYQQSLDQGLQFLIQYYNGEERAKGNILERFSAQQFPDLHSELNLSSLELGDSALYFCASKAGDYNSPLHFGNGTRLTVT.

This clone was observed a single time. The rearrangement links TRBV7-8 to TRBJ2-7; 7 bases match TRBD1. CDR3 length: 12 residues. With 1 base clipped from V and 6 bases from J, the junction kept 0 bases outside the gene matches. The germline CDR1 and CDR2 sequences are SGHVS and FQNEAQ. CDR3 amino acids: CASSLDRGEQYF. The CDR3 bases are TGTGCCAGCAGCTTAGACAGGGGCGAGCAGTACTTC.

CDR3 region: CASSPTGRNTIYF. The CDR3, as DNA: TGTGCCAGCAGCCCGACAGGTAGAAACACCATATATTTT. The V call is TRBV27, the J call TRBJ1-3; perhaps TRBD1 as D (6 bases). V lost 6 bases and J lost 5, with 11 bases in between. Germline V CDR1 and CDR2: MNHEY, SMNVEV (reference sequence). The length of the CDR3 is 13 residues.

The chain is built from TRBV6-6 and TRBJ1-2; 11 nucleotides agree with TRBD1. V lost 7 bases, J lost 7 bases, and 8 bases stayed unmatched. The CDR3 covers 14 residues. Germline CDR1 reads MNHNY; CDR2 reads SVGAGI (reference sequence). The CDR3 spells CASTSPGTGGGYTF. CDR3 nucleotide sequence: TGTGCCAGCACTTCCCCCGGGACAGGGGGTGGCTACACCTTC.

This chain links TRBV6-1 with TRBJ1-1, with D hard to call. CDR3 length: 15 residues. Germline V gives CDR1 MNHNS, CDR2 SASEGT. With 0 bases removed from V and 0 bases from J, the gap between germline ends came to 8 bases. The CDR3 DNA is TGTGCCAGCAGTGAAGCACCGGGGATGAACACTGAAGCTTTCTTT. Translated, it gives CASSEAPGMNTEAFF.

V gene TRBV9 combines with J gene TRBJ2-3; 11 positions agree with TRBD1. This CDR3 spans 17 amino acids. Trimming took 2 bases from V and 5 from J; bases not matched to a gene: 10. The germline CDR1 and CDR2 sequences are SGDLS and YYNGEE. As DNA, the CDR3 is TGTGCCAGCAGCGTGGCAGCAGGACAGGGGGCAGTAGATACGCAGTATTTT. This translates into CASSVAAGQGAVDTQYF.

This clone was detected a few times. The rearrangement joins TRBV30 to TRBJ2-2; unclear D gene. Deletions cut 3 bases from V and 2 bases from J, with 10 bases between. This CDR3 is 14 amino acids long. Germline loops: CDR1 GTSNPN, CDR2 SVGIG (reference sequence). The CDR3 protein is CAWSLSYNTGELFF. DNA of the CDR3: TGTGCCTGGAGCCTAAGTTACAACACCGGGGAGCTGTTTTTT.

As to this clone: The sample contains more than one DNA sequence encoding this CDR3. The chain combines TRBV7-9 with TRBJ1-6, with D possibly being TRBD1 (6 bases). The CDR3 runs to 13 residues. Trimming stripped 5 bases from V and 10 bases from J, with 12 bases between. Germline lookup yields CDR1 SEHNR and CDR2 FQNEAQ (reference sequence). The CDR3 DNA follows: TGTGCCAGCAGCCCCGGCGGGGGCTCACCCCTCCACTTT. The encoded protein is CASSPGGGSPLHF.

This clone was seen just once. The chain employs TRBV5-5 and TRBJ1-4; no reliable D call. Trimming cost V 2 bases and J 5 bases, with 13 bases left between them. Germline assignment: CDR1 SGHKS and CDR2 YYEKEE (reference sequence). The CDR3 spans 15 residues. The CDR3 DNA sequence: TGTGCCAGCAGCTTAAACGGGAATACCAATGAAAAACTGTTTTTT. It is translated as CASSLNGNTNEKLFF.

The chain employs TRBV6-1 and TRBJ1-5; D is ambiguous. The CDR3 runs 15 residues. CDR1 and CDR2 (germline): MNHNS, SASEGT. V was trimmed by 7 bases and J by 0 bases, leaving 13 bases between them. The CDR3 DNA follows: TGTGCCAGCAACTCGAAACCATATAGCAATCAGCCCCAGCATTTT. This translates into CASNSKPYSNQPQHF.